Ten or more counts support the clone carrying this TCR beta chain. Its antigen is unidentified. These data belong to a study of T cell repertoires in cytomegalovirus infection. About the research overall: Recently identified HLA-C-restricted CMV epitopes and well-studied HLA-B-restricted CMV epitopes were used by the study. Shared public TCR beta signatures pointed to both CMV infection and a matching HLA type. General study points: CMV-specific HLA-C-restricted TCR beta clonotypes dominated the ex vivo response. Summed frequency of shared TCR beta families picked out CMV carriers who also had the relevant HLA.

Using its own MiXCR run on the reads, TCRdb lists one record per CDR3 protein. The data hold around 500,000 distinct CDR3 sequences, with roughly 46% observed a single time. This CDR3 has 13 amino acids. V shed 5 bases and J shed 5 bases, with 10 bases lying between them. Germline V gene data show CDR1 as SGHTA and CDR2 as FQGNSA. The specimen comprised cultured PBMCs, sampled from culture after CMV antigen stimulation. The clonotype comes from a human donor in good health (CMV status not recorded). Some clones in this sample may be carry-over from other donors' samples. V usage is TRBV7-2 and J usage is TRBJ2-1; D gene unclear. The CDR3: CASSPDLNNEQFF. The CDR3 DNA reads as TGTGCCAGCAGCCCAGACCTCAACAATGAGCAGTTCTTC.